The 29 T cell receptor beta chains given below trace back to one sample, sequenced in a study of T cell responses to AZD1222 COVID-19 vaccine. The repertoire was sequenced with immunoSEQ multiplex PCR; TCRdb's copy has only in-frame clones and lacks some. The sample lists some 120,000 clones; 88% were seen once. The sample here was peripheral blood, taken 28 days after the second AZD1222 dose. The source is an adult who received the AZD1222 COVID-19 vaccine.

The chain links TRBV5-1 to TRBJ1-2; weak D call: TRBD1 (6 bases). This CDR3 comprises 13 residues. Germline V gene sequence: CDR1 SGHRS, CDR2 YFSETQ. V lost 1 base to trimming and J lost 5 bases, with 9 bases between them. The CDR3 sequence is CASSLLQGYGYTF. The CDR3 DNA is TGCGCCAGCAGCTTGCTACAGGGATATGGCTACACCTTC.

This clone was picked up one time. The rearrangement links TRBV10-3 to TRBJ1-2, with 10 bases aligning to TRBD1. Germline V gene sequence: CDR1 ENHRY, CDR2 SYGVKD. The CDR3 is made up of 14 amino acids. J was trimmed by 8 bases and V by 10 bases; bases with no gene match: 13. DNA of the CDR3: TGTGCCACTAGACAGGGGGCCTTCTTTTCCGGCTACACCTTC. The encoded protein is CATRQGAFFSGYTF.

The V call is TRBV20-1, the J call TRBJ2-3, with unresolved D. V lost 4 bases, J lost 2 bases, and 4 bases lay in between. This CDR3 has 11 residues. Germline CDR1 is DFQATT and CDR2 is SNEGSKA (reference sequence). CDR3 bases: TGCAGTGCTACCCTCACAGATACGCAGTATTTT. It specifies CSATLTDTQYF.

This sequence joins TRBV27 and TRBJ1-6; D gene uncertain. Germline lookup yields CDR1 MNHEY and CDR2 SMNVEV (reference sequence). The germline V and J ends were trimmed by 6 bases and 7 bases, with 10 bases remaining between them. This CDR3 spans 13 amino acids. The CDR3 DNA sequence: TGTGCCAGCAGACAATGGGGAAATTCACCCCTCCACTTT. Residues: CASRQWGNSPLHF.

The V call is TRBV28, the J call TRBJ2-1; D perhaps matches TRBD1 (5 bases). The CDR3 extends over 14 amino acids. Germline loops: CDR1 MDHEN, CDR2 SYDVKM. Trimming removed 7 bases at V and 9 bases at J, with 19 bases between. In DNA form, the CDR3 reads TGTGCCAGCATGCTGGCGGATTTTCAGGGTGAGCAGTTCTTC. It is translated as CASMLADFQGEQFF.

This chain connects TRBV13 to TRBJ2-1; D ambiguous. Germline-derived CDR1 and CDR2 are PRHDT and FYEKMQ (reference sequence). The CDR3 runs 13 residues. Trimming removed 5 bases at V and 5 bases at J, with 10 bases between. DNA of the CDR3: TGTGCCAGCAGCATAAGGACCCACAATGAGCAGTTCTTC. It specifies CASSIRTHNEQFF. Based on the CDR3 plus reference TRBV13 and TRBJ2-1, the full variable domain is AAGVIQSPRHLIKEKRETATLKCYPIPRHDTVYWYQQGPGQDPQFLISFYEKMQSDKGSIPDRFSAQQFSDYHSELNMSSLELGDSALYFCASSIRTHNEQFFGPGTRLTVL.

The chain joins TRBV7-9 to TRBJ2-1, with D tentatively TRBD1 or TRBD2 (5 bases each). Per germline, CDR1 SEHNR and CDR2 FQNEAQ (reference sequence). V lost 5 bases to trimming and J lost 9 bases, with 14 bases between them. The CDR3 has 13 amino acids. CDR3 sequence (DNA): TGTGCCAGCAGCCAAACCCCGAGGGGTGAGCAGTTCTTC. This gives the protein CASSQTPRGEQFF. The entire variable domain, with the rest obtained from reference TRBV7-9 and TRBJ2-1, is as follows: DTGVSQNPRHKITKRGQNVTFRCDPISEHNRLYWYRQTLGQGPEFLTYFQNEAQLEKSRLLSDRFSAERPKGSFSTLEIQRTEQGDSAMYLCASSQTPRGEQFFGPGTRLTVL.

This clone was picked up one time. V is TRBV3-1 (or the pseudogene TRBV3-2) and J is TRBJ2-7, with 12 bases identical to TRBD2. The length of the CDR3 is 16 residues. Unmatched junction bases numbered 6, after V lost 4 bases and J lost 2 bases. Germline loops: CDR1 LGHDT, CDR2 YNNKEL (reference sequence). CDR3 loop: CASSPPGLAGTYEQYF. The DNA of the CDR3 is TGTGCCAGCAGCCCTCCAGGACTAGCGGGGACCTACGAGCAGTACTTC.

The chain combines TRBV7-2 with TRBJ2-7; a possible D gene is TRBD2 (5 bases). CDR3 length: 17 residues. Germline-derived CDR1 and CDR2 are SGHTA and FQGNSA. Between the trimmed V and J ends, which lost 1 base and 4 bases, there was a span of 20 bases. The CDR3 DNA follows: TGTGCCAGCAGCTTAGTAGGGATTAGCTTGACGGGATACGAGCAGTACTTC. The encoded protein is CASSLVGISLTGYEQYF.

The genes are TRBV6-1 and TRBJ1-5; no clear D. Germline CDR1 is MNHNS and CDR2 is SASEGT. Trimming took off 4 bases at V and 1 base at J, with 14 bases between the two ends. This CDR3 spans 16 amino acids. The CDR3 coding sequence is TGTGCCAGCAGTGCCCTTTTATCTCAGAGCAATCAGCCCCAGCATTTT. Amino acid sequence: CASSALLSQSNQPQHF.

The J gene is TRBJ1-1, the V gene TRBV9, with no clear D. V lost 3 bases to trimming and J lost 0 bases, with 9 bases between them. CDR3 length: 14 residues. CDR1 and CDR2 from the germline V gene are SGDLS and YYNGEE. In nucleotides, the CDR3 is TGTGCCAGCAGCGCTGACGTGATGAACACTGAAGCTTTCTTT. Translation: CASSADVMNTEAFF.

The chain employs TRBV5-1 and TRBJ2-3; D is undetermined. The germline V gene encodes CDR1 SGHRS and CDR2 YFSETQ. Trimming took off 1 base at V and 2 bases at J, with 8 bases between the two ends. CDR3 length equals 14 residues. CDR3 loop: CASSLSGDTDTQYF. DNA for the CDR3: TGCGCCAGCAGCTTGAGTGGGGACACAGATACGCAGTATTTT.

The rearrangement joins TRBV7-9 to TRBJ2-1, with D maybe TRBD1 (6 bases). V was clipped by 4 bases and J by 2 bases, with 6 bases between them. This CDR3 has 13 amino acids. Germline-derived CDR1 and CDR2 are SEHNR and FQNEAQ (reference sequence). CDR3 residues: CASSYRAYNEQFF. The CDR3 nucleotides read TGTGCCAGCAGCTACAGGGCCTACAATGAGCAGTTCTTC.

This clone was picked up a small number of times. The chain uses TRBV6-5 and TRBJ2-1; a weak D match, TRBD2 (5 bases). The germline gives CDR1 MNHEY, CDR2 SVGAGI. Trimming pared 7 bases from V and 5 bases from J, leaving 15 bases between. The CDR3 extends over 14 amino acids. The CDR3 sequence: CASTPGLPNNEQFF. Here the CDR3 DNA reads TGTGCCAGCACCCCCGGACTTCCGAACAATGAGCAGTTCTTC.

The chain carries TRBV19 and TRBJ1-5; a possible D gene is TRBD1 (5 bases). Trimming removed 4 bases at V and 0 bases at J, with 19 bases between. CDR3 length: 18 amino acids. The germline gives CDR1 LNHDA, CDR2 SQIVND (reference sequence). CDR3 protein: CASSTSSRGGGSNQPQHF. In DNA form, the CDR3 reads TGTGCCAGTAGTACGTCCTCGAGGGGCGGGGGTAGCAATCAGCCCCAGCATTTT. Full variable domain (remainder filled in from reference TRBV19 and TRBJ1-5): DGGITQSPKYLFRKEGQNVTLSCEQNLNHDAMYWYRQDPGQGLRLIYYSQIVNDFQKGDIAEGYSVSREKKESFPLTVTSAQKNPTAFYLCASSTSSRGGGSNQPQHFGDGTRLSIL.

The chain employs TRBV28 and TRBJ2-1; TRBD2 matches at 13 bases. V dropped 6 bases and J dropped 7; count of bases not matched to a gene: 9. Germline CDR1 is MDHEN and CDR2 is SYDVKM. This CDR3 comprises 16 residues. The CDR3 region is CASSSPGLAGVNEQFF. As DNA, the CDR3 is TGTGCCAGCAGCTCACCCGGACTAGCGGGAGTAAATGAGCAGTTCTTC.

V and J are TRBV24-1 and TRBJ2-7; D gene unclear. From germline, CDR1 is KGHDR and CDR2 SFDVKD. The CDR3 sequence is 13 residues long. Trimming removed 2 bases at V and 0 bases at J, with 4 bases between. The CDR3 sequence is CATSDSYSYEQYF. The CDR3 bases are TGTGCCACCAGTGATTCATACTCCTACGAGCAGTACTTC.

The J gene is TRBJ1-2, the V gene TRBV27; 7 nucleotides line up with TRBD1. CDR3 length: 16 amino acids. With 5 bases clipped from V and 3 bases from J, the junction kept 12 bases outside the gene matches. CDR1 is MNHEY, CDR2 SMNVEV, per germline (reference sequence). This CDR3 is CASSRLSGTAHYGYTF. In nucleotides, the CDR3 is TGTGCCAGCAGTCGACTATCCGGGACAGCCCACTATGGCTACACCTTC.

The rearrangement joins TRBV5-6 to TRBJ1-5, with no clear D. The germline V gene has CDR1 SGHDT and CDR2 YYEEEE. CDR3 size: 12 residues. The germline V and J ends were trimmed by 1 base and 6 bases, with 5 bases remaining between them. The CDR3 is CASSLWSQPQHF. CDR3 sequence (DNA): TGTGCCAGCAGCTTGTGGAGTCAGCCCCAGCATTTT.

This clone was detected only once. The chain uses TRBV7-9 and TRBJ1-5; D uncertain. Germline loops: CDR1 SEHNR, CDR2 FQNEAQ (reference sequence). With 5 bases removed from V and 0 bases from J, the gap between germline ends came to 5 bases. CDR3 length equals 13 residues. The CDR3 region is CASSDNSNQPQHF. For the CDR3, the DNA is TGTGCCAGCAGCGATAATAGCAATCAGCCCCAGCATTTT.

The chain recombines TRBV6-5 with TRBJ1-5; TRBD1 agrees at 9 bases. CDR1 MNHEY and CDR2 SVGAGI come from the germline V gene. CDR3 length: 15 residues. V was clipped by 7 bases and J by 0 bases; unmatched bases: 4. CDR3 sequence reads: CASILQGASNQPQHF. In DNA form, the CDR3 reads TGTGCCAGCATCTTACAGGGGGCTAGCAATCAGCCCCAGCATTTT.

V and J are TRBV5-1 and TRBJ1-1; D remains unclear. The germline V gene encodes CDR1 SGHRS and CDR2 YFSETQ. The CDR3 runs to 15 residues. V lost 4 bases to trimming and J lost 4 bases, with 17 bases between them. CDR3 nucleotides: TGCGCCAGCAGCCCACCTTTAGGAAGGGTCACTGAAGCTTTCTTT. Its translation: CASSPPLGRVTEAFF.

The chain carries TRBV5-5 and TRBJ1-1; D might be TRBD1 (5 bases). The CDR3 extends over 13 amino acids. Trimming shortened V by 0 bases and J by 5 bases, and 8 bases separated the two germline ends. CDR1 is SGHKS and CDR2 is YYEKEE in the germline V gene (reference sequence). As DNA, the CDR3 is TGTGCCAGCAGCTTGGGACAGTCAACTGAAGCTTTCTTT. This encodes CASSLGQSTEAFF.

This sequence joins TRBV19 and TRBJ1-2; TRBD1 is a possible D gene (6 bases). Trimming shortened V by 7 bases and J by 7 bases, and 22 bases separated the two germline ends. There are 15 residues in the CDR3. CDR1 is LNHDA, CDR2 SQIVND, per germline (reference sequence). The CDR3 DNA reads TGTGCCAGTACCCAGGGGCAGGGTGCGCGGAGTGGCTACACCTTC. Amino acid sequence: CASTQGQGARSGYTF.

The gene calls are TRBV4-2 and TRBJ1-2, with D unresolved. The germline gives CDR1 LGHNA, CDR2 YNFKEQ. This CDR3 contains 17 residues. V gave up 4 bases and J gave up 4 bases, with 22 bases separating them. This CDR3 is CASSRPRIGREIYGYTF. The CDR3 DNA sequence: TGTGCCAGCAGCCGCCCCAGGATCGGGCGAGAAATCTATGGCTACACCTTC.

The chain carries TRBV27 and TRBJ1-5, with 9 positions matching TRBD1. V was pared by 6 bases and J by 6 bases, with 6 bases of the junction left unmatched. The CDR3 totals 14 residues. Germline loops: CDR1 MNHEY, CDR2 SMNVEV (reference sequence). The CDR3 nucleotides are TGTGCCAGCAGACGACAGGGGGGTACTCAGCCCCAGCATTTT. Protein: CASRRQGGTQPQHF.

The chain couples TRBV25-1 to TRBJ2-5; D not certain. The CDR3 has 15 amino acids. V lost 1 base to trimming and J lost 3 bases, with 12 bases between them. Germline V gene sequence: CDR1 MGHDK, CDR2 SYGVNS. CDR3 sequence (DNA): TGTGCCAGCAGTGAATTTTTTGGCAGCGAAGAGACCCAGTACTTC. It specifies CASSEFFGSEETQYF.

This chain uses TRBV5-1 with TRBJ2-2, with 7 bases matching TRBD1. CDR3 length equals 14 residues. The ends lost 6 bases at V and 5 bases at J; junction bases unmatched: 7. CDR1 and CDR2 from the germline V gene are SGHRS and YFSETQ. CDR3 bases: TGCGCCAGCACCACACAGGGGCTAACCGGGGAGCTGTTTTTT. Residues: CASTTQGLTGELFF.

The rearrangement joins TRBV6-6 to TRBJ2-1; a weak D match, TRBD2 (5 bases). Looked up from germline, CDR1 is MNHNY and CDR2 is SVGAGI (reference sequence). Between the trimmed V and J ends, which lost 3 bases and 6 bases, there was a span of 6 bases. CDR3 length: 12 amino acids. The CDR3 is CASSYAGNEQFF. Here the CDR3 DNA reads TGTGCCAGCAGTTATGCGGGCAATGAGCAGTTCTTC.